The entry that follows covers one T cell receptor (beta chain) sequence. The antigen remains undetermined. This sample was taken from a study of cytomegalovirus exposure and HLA in healthy donors. Study-wide results and limits: Accurate prediction of HLA-A and HLA-B alleles (for most subjects) was reportedly achieved from TCR beta sequences.

It was with 60 Vbeta and 13 Jbeta primers that the PCR ran. TCRdb's table, derived via immunoSEQ multiplex PCR, lists solely in-frame clones and lacks some. The sample includes 65,000 to 100,000 clones, around 79% seen only once; the top ten take roughly 6%. With 1 base removed from V and 5 bases from J, the gap between germline ends came to 11 bases. The CDR3 length is 14 residues. CDR1 and CDR2 from the germline V gene are SGHAT and FQNNGV. This clonotype was sampled from a female donor in good health and CMV-seronegative. Material for sequencing was PBMCs. The chain combines TRBV11-2 with TRBJ2-5; D might be TRBD2 (6 bases). The CDR3 protein is CASSLVEGMETQYF. The CDR3 nucleotides read TGTGCCAGCAGCTTAGTGGAGGGGATGGAGACCCAGTACTTC.